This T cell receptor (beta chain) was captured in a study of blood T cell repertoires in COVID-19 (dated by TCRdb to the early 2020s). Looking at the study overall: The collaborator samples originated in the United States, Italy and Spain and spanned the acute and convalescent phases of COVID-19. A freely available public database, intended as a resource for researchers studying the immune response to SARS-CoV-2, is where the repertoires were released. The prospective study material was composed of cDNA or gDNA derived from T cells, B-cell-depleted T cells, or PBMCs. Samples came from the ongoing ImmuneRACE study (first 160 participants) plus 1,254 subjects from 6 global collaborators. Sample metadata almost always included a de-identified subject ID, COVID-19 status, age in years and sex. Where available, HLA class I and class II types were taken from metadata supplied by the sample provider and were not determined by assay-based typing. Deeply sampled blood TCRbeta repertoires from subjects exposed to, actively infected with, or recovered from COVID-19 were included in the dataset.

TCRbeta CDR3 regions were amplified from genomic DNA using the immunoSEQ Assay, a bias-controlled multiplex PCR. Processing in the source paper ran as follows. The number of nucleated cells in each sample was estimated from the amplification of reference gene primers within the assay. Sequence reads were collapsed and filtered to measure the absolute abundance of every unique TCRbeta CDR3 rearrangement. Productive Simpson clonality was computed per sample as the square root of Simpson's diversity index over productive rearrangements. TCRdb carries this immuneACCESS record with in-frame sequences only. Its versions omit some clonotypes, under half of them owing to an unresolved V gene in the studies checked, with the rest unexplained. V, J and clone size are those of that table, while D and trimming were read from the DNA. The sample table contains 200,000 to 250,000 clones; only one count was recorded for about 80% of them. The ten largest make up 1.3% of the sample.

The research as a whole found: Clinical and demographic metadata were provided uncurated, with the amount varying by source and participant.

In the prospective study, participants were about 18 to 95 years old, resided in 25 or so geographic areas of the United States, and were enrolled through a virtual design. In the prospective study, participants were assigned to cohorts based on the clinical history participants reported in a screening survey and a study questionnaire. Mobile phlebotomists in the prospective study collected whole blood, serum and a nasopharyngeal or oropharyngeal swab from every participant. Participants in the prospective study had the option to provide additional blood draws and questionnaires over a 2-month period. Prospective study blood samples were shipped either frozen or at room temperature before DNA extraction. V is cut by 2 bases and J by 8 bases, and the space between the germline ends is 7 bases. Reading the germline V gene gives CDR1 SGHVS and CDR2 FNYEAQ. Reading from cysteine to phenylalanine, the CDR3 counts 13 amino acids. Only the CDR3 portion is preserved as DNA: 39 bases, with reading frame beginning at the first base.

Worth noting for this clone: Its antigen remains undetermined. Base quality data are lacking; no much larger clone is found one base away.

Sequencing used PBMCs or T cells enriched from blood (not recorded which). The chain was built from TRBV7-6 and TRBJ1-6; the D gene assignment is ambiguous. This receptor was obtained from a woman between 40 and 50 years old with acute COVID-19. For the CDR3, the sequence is CASSLMQDSPLHF. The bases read TGTGCCAGCAGCTTAATGCAGGATTCACCCCTCCACTTT.